This entry features one TCR beta chain sequence. Its cognate antigen is unknown. The data were taken from a study of cytomegalovirus exposure and HLA in healthy donors. General study points: It emerged from a later analysis that several of the most significant clusters appeared to be linked to common viral pathogens. An ancestry cluster, one associated with Asian ancestry, reportedly showed fewer N-insertions than the approximately 650-donor mean in a later analysis. For most TCR beta V segments, an earlier analysis put the productive rate at about 87% or about 30% of the time.

Vbeta (60) and Jbeta (13) primers were used in the PCR. TCRdb's copy holds only in-frame clones and misses some; the assay was immunoSEQ multiplex PCR. The data hold about 59,000 clones, with approximately 88% observed a single time. Germline values: CDR1 LGHNT, CDR2 FRNRAP. This CDR3 is 14 amino acids long. V was clipped by 7 bases and J by 3 bases, with 16 bases between them. Regarding donors, all were healthy bone marrow donors. The clonotype comes from a man aged 25 to 45 in good health and CMV-seropositive. V is TRBV12-5 and J is TRBJ2-7, with D tentatively TRBD2 (6 bases). The specimen sequenced was PBMCs. The CDR3 reads CASAASGEHYEQYF. As DNA, the CDR3 is TGTGCTAGTGCCGCGTCGGGGGAGCACTACGAGCAGTACTTC.